This TCR beta chain stems from a study of OX40 agonist ivuxolimab in advanced cancers. Study summary: Patients were under 90% male with ages roughly 20 to 85, mean about 60.

TCRdb's table, derived via immunoSEQ multiplex PCR, lists solely in-frame clones and lacks some. The data show fewer than 85,000 clones, around nine tenths seen once. This sequence was found in an adult with an advanced solid tumor such as melanoma, head and neck, liver or kidney cancer. Sequencing used CD4+ or CD8+ T cells sorted from blood, obtained in a trial of the OX40 agonist ivuxolimab.

The CDR3 nucleotides are TGTGCCAGCAGCCAATCCGTACAGACTAGTGGGAATGAGCAGTTCTTC. It translates to CASSQSVQTSGNEQFF. This chain connects TRBV16 to TRBJ2-1; D is perhaps TRBD2 (6 bases). The V and J ends lost 0 bases and 7 bases respectively, with 16 bases between them. The CDR3 extends over 16 amino acids. Germline V gives CDR1 KGHSY, CDR2 FQNENV.